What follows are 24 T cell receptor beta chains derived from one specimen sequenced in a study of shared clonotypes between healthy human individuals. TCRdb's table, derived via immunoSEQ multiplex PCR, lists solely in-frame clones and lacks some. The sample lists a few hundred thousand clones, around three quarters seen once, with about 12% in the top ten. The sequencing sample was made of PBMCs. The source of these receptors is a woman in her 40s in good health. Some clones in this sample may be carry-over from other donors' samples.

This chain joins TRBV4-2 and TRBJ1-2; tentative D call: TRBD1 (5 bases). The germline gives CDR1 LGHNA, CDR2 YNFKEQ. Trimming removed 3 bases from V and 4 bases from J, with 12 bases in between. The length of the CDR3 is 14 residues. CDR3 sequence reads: CASSQDKGGYGYTF. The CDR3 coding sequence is TGTGCCAGCAGCCAGGACAAGGGAGGCTATGGCTACACCTTC.

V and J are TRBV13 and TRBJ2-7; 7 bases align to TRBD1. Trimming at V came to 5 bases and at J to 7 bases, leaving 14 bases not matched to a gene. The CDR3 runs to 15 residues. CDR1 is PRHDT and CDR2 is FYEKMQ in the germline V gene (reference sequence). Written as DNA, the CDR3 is TGTGCCAGCAGCCCTGGGACAGCCTTACCCGGTGAGCAGTACTTC. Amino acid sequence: CASSPGTALPGEQYF.

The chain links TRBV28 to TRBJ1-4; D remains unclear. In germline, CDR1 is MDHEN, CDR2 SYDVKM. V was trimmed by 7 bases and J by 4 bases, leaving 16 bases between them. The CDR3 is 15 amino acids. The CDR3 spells CASTEPWTGNEKLFF. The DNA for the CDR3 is TGTGCCAGCACCGAACCCTGGACGGGTAATGAAAAACTGTTTTTT. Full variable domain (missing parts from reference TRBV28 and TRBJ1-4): DVKVTQSSRYLVKRTGEKVFLECVQDMDHENMFWYRQDPGLGLRLIYFSYDVKMKEKGDIPEGYSVSREKKERFSLILESASTNQTSMYLCASTEPWTGNEKLFFGSGTQLSVL.

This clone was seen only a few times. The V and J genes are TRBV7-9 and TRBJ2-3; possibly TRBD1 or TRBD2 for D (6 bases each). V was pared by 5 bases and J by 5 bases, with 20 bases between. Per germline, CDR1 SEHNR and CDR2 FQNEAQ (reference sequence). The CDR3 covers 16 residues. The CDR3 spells CASSPPGSGGGDTQYF. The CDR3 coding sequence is TGTGCCAGCAGCCCCCCAGGTTCTGGAGGGGGAGATACGCAGTATTTT.

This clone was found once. CDR3 amino acids: CASSLSRVGEKLFF. Written as DNA, the CDR3 is TGTGCCAGCAGTTTAAGCAGGGTTGGCGAAAAACTGTTTTTT. The chain couples TRBV27 to TRBJ1-4; D may be TRBD1 (5 bases). V lost 2 bases, J lost 8 bases, and 12 bases lay in between. Germline V gives CDR1 MNHEY, CDR2 SMNVEV (reference sequence). This CDR3 has 14 residues.

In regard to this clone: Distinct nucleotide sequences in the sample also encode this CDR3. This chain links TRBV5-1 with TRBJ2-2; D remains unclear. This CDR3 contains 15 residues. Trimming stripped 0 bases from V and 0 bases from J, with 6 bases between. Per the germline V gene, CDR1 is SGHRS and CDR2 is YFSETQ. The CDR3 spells CASSLAGANTGELFF. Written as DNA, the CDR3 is TGCGCCAGCAGCTTGGCGGGCGCGAACACCGGGGAGCTGTTTTTT. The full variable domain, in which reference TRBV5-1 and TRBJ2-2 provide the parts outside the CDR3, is KAGVTQTPRYLIKTRGQQVTLSCSPISGHRSVSWYQQTPGQGLQFLFEYFSETQRNKGNFPGRFSGRQFSNSRSEMNVSTLELGDSALYLCASSLAGANTGELFFGEGSRLTVL.

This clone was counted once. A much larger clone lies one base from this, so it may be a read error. Here the CDR3 DNA reads TGTGCCAGCAGTTTAGAACCCGGGGCCAACGTCCAGACTTTC. It is translated as CASSLEPGANVQTF. The rearrangement joins TRBV27 to TRBJ2-6, with D perhaps matching TRBD1 or TRBD2 (5 bases each). Germline values: CDR1 MNHEY, CDR2 SMNVEV (reference sequence). The CDR3 contains 14 residues.

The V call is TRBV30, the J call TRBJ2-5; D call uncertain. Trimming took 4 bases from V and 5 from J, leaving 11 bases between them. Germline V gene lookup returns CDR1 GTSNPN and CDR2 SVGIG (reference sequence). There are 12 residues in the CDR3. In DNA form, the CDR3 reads TGTGCCTGGATAACACCCTCCGAGACCCAGTACTTC. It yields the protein CAWITPSETQYF.

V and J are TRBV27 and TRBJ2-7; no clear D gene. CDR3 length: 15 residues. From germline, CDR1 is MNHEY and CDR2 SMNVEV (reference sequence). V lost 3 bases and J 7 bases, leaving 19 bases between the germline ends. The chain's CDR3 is CASSFQTHPGGEQYF. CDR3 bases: TGTGCCAGCAGTTTTCAGACACATCCCGGTGGAGAGCAGTACTTC.

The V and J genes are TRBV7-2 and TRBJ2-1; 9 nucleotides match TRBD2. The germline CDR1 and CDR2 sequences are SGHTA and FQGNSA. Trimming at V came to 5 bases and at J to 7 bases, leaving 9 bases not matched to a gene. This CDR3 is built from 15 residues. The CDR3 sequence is CASSPLGLAGNEQFF. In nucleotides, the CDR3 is TGTGCCAGCAGCCCCTTGGGTCTAGCGGGAAATGAGCAGTTCTTC.

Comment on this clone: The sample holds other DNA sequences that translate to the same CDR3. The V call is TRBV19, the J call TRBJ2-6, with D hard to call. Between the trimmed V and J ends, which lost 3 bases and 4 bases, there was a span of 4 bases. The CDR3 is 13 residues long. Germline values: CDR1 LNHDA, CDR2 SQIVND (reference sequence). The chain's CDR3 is CASSISGANVLTF. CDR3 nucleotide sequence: TGTGCCAGTAGTATTTCGGGGGCCAACGTCCTGACTTTC.

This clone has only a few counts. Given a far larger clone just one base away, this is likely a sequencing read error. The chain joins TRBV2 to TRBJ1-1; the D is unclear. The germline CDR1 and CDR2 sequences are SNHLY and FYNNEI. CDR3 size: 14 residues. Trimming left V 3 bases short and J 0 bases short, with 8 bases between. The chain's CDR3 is CASSEIWVNTEAFF. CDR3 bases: TGTGCCAGCAGTGAGATATGGGTGAACACTGAAGCTTTCTTT.

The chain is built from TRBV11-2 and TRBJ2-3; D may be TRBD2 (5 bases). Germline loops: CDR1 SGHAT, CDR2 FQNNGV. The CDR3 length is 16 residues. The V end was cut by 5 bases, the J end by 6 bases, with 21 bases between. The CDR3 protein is CASSPQPETPGDTQYF. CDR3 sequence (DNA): TGTGCCAGCAGCCCGCAGCCTGAAACCCCGGGGGATACGCAGTATTTT.

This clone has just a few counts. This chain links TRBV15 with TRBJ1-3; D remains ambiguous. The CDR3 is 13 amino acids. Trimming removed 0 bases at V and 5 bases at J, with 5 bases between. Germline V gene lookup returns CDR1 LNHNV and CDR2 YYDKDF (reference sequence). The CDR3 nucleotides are TGTGCCACCAGCAGAGATACAAGAAACACCATATATTTT. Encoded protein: CATSRDTRNTIYF. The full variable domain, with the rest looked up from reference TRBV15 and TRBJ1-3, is DAMVIQNPRYQVTQFGKPVTLSCSQTLNHNVMYWYQQKSSQAPKLLFHYYDKDFNNEADTPDNFQSRRPNTSFCFLDIRSPGLGDTAMYLCATSRDTRNTIYFGEGSWLTVV.

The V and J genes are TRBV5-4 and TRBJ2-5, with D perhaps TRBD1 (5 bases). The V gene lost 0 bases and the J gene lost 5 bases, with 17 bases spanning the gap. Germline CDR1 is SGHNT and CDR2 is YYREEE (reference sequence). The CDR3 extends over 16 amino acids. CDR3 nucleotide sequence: TGTGCCAGCAGCTTGGCCATGAACAGGCCTGGGGAGACCCAGTACTTC. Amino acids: CASSLAMNRPGETQYF.

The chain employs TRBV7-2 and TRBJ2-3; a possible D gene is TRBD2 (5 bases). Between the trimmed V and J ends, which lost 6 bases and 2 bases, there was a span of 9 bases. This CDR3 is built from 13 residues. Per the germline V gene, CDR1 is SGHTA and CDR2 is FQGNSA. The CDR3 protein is CASRHDYTDTQYF. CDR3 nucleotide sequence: TGTGCCAGCAGGCACGACTACACAGATACGCAGTATTTT.

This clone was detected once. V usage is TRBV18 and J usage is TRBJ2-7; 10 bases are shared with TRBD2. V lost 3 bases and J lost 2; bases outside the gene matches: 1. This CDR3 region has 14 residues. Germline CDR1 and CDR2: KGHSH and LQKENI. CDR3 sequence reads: CASSPGLAAYEQYF. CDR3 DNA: TGTGCCAGCTCACCCGGACTAGCGGCCTACGAGCAGTACTTC.

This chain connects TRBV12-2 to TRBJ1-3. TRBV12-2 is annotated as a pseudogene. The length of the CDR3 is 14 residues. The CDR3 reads CASRLRRRRNTIYF. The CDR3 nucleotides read TGTGCAAGTCGCTTAAGGAGAAGACGAAACACCATATATTTT.

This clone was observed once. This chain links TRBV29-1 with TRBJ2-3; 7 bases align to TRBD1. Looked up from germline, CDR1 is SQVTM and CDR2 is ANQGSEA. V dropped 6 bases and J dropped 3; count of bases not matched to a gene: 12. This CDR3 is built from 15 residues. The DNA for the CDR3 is TGCAGCGTAGCCAAACAGGGGTCGATTACAGATACGCAGTATTTT. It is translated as CSVAKQGSITDTQYF.

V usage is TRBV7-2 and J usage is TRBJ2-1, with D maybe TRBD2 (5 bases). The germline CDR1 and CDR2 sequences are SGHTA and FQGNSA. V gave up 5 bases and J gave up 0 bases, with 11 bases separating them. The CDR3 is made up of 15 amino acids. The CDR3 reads CASSKAESSYNEQFF. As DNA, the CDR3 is TGTGCCAGCAGCAAAGCGGAGAGCTCCTACAATGAGCAGTTCTTC.

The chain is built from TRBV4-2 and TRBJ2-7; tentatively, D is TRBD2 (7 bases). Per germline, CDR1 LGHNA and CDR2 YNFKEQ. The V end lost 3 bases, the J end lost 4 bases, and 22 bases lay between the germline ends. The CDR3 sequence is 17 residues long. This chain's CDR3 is CASSHRGRGSAYYEQYF. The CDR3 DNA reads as TGTGCCAGCAGCCACCGGGGGCGGGGGAGCGCATATTACGAGCAGTACTTC.

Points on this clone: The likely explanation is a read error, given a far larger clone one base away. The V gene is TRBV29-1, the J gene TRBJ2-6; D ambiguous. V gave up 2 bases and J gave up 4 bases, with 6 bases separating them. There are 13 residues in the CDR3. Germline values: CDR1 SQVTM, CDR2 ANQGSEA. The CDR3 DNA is TGCAGCGTTGAATGGGCCGGGGCCAACGTCCTGACTTTC. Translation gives CSVEWAGANVLTF. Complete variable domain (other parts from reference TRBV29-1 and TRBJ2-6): SAVISQKPSRDICQRGTSLTIQCQVDSQVTMMFWYRQQPGQSLTLIATANQGSEATYESGFVIDKFPISRPNLTFSTLTVSNMSPEDSSIYLCSVEWAGANVLTFGAGSRLTVL.

CDR3 bases: TGTGCCTGTTACAGCTCTGGAAACACCATATATTTT. Its protein is CACYSSGNTIYF. The chain couples TRBV30 to TRBJ1-3; D unclear. V shed 6 bases and J shed 0 bases, with 6 bases lying between them. The CDR3 length is 12 residues. Germline CDR1 is GTSNPN and CDR2 is SVGIG (reference sequence).

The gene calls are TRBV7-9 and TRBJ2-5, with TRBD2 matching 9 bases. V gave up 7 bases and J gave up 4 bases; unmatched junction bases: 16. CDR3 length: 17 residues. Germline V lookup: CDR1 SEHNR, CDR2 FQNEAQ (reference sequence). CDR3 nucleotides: TGTGCCAGCACCGATCCCCCGCGGGAGGGCTTACGAGAGACCCAGTACTTC. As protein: CASTDPPREGLRETQYF.